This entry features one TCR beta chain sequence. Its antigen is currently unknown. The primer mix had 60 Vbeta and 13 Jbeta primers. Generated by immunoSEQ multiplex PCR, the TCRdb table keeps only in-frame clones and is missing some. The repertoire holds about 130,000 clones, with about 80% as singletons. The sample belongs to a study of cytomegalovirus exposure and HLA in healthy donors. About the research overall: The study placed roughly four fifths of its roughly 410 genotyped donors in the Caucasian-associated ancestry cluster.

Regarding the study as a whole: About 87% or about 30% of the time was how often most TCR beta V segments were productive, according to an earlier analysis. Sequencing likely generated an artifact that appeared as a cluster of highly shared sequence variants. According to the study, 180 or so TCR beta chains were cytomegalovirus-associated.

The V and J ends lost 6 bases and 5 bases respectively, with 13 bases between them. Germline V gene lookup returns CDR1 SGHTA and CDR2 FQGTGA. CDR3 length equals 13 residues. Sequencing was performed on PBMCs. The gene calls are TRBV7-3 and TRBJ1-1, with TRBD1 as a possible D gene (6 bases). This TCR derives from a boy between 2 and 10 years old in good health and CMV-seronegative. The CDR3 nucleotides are TGTGCCAGCAGTCAAGGGGGTAATACTGAAGCTTTCTTT. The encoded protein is CASSQGGNTEAFF. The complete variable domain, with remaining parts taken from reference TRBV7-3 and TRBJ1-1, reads GAGVSQTPSNKVTEKGKYVELRCDPISGHTALYWYRQSLGQGPEFLIYFQGTGAADDSGLPNDRFFAVRPEGSVSTLKIQRTERGDSAVYLCASSQGGNTEAFFGQGTRLTVV.